What follows are 8 T cell receptor beta chains derived from one specimen sequenced in a study of blood T cell repertoires in COVID-19. Data came from immunoSEQ multiplex PCR; TCRdb stores just in-frame clones and leaves some out. Of approximately 50,000 clones in the sample, around 85% were seen once. What was sequenced was peripheral blood. These receptors all come from a woman of 80 years or more with COVID-19, enrolled during active disease.

The rearrangement uses TRBV5-5 and TRBJ2-3, with TRBD2 matching 9 bases. The length of the CDR3 is 16 residues. Germline V lookup: CDR1 SGHKS, CDR2 YYEKEE (reference sequence). The junction had 6 bases not matched to a gene; V was cut back by 3 bases and J by 1 base. The CDR3: CASSSGWTSGTDTQYF. For the CDR3, the DNA is TGTGCCAGCAGCTCTGGTTGGACTAGCGGCACAGATACGCAGTATTTT.

The V gene is TRBV18, the J gene TRBJ1-5; no firm D call. The CDR3 has 12 residues. Deletions cut 3 bases from V and 2 bases from J, with 2 bases between. Per the germline V gene, CDR1 is KGHSH and CDR2 is LQKENI. The CDR3 nucleotides are TGTGCCAGCTCACCCGGCAATCAGCCCCAGCATTTT. As protein: CASSPGNQPQHF.

The chain is built from TRBV5-1 and TRBJ1-4; D uncertain. Germline V gives CDR1 SGHRS, CDR2 YFSETQ. CDR3 length: 14 amino acids. Trimming took 1 base from V and 0 from J, leaving 4 bases between them. The CDR3 DNA is TGCGCCAGCAGCTTGCTTTCAACTAATGAAAAACTGTTTTTT. Its protein is CASSLLSTNEKLFF.

CDR3 coding DNA: TGTGCCAGTAGCTACAGGGGGCTTCGGGAAAAACTGTTTTTT. Its protein is CASSYRGLREKLFF. This chain connects TRBV19 to TRBJ1-4; 9 positions agree with TRBD1. Trimming removed 6 bases from V and 8 bases from J; junction bases left unmatched: 7. This CDR3 is 14 amino acids long. CDR1 LNHDA and CDR2 SQIVND come from the germline V gene (reference sequence).

The rearrangement links TRBV27 to TRBJ1-5; no definite D call. The length of the CDR3 is 14 residues. The germline V gene has CDR1 MNHEY and CDR2 SMNVEV (reference sequence). V gave up 6 bases and J gave up 7 bases, with 16 bases separating them. The DNA for the CDR3 is TGTGCCAGCAGCCGCGGCCGAAGCTGGCAGCCCCAGCATTTT. It yields the protein CASSRGRSWQPQHF.

This clone was observed once. The chain has TRBV5-1 and TRBJ1-6, with D unresolved. Trimming took off 5 bases at V and 8 bases at J, with 17 bases between the two ends. From germline, CDR1 is SGHRS and CDR2 YFSETQ. This CDR3 is 15 amino acids long. The CDR3 protein is CASRSGSYGDSPLHF. In DNA form, the CDR3 reads TGCGCCAGCAGGTCAGGATCTTATGGCGATTCACCCCTCCACTTT.

V and J are TRBV9 and TRBJ2-2; 7 bases map to TRBD1. Trimming removed 0 bases from V and 6 bases from J; junction bases left unmatched: 8. From germline, CDR1 is SGDLS and CDR2 YYNGEE. The CDR3 contains 16 residues. In DNA form, the CDR3 reads TGTGCCAGCAGCGTAGCTCCAGGGGGAAGCGCCGGGGAGCTGTTTTTT. Amino acid sequence: CASSVAPGGSAGELFF. The whole variable domain, filled in from reference TRBV9 and TRBJ2-2, reads DSGVTQTPKHLITATGQRVTLRCSPRSGDLSVYWYQQSLDQGLQFLIQYYNGEERAKGNILERFSAQQFPDLHSELNLSSLELGDSALYFCASSVAPGGSAGELFFGEGSRLTVL.

This clone was recorded a few times. The rearrangement uses TRBV30 and TRBJ2-1; 7 bases match TRBD1. The V gene's germline CDR1 is GTSNPN and CDR2 SVGIG (reference sequence). The CDR3 is made up of 15 amino acids. V was pared by 3 bases and J by 2 bases, with 7 bases of the junction left unmatched. CDR3 DNA: TGTGCCTGGAGAGATCCCGGGACAGCCTACAATGAGCAGTTCTTC. This sequence encodes CAWRDPGTAYNEQFF.